Included here is one T cell receptor beta chain sequence, with context. V trimming: 3 bases; J trimming: 2 bases; junction bases outside the gene matches: 8. This CDR3 is 16 amino acids long. Germline CDR1 LNHDA, CDR2 SQIVND (reference sequence). This entry belongs to a study of blood T cell repertoires in COVID-19. Study in general: Samples came from the United States, Italy and Spain, spanning acute and convalescent COVID-19. Nucleic acid was either cDNA or gDNA, and it came from T cells, B-cell-depleted T cells, or PBMCs.

Using immunoSEQ multiplex PCR, the repertoire was profiled, and TCRdb retains in-frame clones only, with some absent. The data contain more than 95,000 clones, roughly 87% of them singletons. The V and J genes are TRBV19 and TRBJ2-5; 8 bases agree with TRBD1. This clonotype was sampled from a man aged 45-65 years in a cohort sampled during active COVID-19. Material for sequencing was peripheral blood. CDR3 protein: CASSIPTGGIQETQYF. CDR3 nucleotides: TGTGCCAGTAGTATCCCAACAGGGGGGATACAAGAGACCCAGTACTTC.